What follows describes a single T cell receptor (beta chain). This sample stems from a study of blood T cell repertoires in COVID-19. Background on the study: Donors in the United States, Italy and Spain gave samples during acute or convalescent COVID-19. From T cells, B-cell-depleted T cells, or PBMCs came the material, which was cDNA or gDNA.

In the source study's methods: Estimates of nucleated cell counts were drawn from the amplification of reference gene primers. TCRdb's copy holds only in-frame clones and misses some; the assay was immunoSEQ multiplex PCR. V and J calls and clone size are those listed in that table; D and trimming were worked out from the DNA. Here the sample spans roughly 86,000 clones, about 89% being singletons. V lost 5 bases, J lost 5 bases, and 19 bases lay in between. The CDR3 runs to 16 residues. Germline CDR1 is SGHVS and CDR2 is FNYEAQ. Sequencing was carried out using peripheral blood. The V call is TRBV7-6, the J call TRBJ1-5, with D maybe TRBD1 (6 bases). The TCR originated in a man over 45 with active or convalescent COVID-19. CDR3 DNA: TGTGCCAGCAGCCGAAATGGGGGGGCTCCCTATCAGCCCCAGCATTTT. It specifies CASSRNGGAPYQPQHF. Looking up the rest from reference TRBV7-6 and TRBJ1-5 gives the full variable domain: GAGVSQSPRYKVTKRGQDVALRCDPISGHVSLYWYRQALGQGPEFLTYFNYEAQQDKSGLPNDRFSAERPEGSISTLTIQRTEQRDSAMYRCASSRNGGAPYQPQHFGDGTRLSIL.